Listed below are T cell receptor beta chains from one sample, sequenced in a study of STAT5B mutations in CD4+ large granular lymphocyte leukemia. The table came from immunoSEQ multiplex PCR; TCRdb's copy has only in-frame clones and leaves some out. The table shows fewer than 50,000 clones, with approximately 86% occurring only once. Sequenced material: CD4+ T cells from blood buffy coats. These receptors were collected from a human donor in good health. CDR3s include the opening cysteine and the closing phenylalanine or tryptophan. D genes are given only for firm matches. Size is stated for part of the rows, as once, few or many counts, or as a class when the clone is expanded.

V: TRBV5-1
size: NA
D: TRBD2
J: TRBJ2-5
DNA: TGCGCCAGCAGCTTGGTGACTAGCGAACAAGAGACCCAGTACTTC
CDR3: CASSLVTSEQETQYF

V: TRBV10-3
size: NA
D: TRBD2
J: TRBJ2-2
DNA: TGTGCCATCAGTGAGCCTATAGCGGGAGATAGTGTGGGGGAGCTGTTTTTT
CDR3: CAISEPIAGDSVGELFF

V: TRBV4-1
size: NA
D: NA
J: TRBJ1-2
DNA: TGCGCCAGCAGCCAAGATGGAGACAACAACTATGGCTACACCTTC
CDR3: CASSQDGDNNYGYTF

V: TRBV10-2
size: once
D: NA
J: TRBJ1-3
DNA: TGCGCCAGCAGTGAAAACAGCTCTGGAAACACCATATATTTT
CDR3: CASSENSSGNTIYF

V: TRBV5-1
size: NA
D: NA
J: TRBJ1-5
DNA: TGCGCCAGCGGCCCGGACGGCAGGGGAAGCAATCAGCCCCAGCATTTT
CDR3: CASGPDGRGSNQPQHF

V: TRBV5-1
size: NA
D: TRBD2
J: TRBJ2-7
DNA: TGCGCCAGCAGCTTGGGAGCGGGAGGGGTCTACGAGCAGTACTTC
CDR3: CASSLGAGGVYEQYF

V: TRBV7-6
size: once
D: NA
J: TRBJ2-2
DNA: TGTGCCAGCAGCTTCGGGACGAACACCGGGGAGCTGTTTTTT
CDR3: CASSFGTNTGELFF

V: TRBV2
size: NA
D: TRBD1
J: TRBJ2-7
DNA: TGTGCCAGCAGTGGTAGGCCGACAGGGGTTTACGAGCAGTACTTC
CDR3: CASSGRPTGVYEQYF

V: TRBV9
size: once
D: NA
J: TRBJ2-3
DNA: TGTGCCAGCAGCGCTCCCTCGGGGCCCGGTACGCAGTATTTT
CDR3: CASSAPSGPGTQYF

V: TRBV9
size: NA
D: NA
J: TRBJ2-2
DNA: TGTGCCAGCAGCGGACTAGGGGGCGTGGACGGGGAGCTGTTTTTT
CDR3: CASSGLGGVDGELFF

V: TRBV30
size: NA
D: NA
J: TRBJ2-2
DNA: TGTGCCTGGACCCAACGGGGAGGTAATACCGGGGAGCTGTTTTTT
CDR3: CAWTQRGGNTGELFF

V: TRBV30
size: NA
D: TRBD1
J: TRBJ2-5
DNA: TGTGCCTGGAGCGGGACAGCCGGAACAGGGACCCAGTACTTC
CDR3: CAWSGTAGTGTQYF

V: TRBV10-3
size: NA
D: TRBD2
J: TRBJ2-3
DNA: TGTGCCATCTCCGATCGGACTAGCGGGAGGCCTAGCACAGATACGCAGTATTTT
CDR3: CAISDRTSGRPSTDTQYF

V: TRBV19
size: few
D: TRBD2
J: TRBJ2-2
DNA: TGTGCCAGTACCCCCAGCGGGAGCGGGGACACCGGGGAGCTGTTTTTT
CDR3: CASTPSGSGDTGELFF

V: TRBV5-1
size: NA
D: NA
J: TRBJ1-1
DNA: TGCGCCAGCAGCTTGGAAATCGTCTCGGCCACTGAAGCTTTCTTT
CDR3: CASSLEIVSATEAFF

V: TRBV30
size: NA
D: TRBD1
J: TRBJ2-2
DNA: TGTGCCTGGAGGGGACAGGGGTTAGGGGAGCTGTTTTTT
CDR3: CAWRGQGLGELFF

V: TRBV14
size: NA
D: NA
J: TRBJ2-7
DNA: TGTGCCAGCGGTTGGGAGGACTTTACTGAGCAGTACTTC
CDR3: CASGWEDFTEQYF

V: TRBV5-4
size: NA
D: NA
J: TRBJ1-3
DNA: TGTGCCAGCGGACCAATCGACAGCCGCTCTGGAAACACCATATATTTT
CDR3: CASGPIDSRSGNTIYF

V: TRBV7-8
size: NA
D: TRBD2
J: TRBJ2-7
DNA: TGTGCCAGCAGCACCGGGGGGGGGACGGGACGTACCTACGAGCAGTACTTC
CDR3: CASSTGGGTGRTYEQYF

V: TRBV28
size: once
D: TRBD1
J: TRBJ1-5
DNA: TGTGCCACCCGACAGGGGAGCAATCAGCCCCAGCATTTT
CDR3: CATRQGSNQPQHF

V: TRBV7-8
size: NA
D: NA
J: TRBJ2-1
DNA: TGTGCCAGCAGCTTGTCTTCTGGTGAGCAGTTCTTC
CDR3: CASSLSSGEQFF

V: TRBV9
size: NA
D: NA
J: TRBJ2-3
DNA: TGTGCCAGCAGCGTCGGGACATCAAGAGTCACAGATACGCAGTATTTT
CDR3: CASSVGTSRVTDTQYF

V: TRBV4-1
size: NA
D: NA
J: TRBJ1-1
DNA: TGCGCCAGCAGCCAAAGCTCGGGGAACACTGAAGCTTTCTTT
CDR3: CASSQSSGNTEAFF

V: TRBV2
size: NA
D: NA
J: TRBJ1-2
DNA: TGTGCCAGCAGTGGAGGGAATTTAGGTGGCTACACCTTC
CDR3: CASSGGNLGGYTF

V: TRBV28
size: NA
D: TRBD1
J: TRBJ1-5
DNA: TGTGCCAGCAGCCCCGCGGGACAGTCTAGCAATCAGCCCCAGCATTTT
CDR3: CASSPAGQSSNQPQHF

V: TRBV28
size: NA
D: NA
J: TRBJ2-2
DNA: TGTGCCAGCAGCGGTTACGGGGAGCTGTTTTTT
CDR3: CASSGYGELFF

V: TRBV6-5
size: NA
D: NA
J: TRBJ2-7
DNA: TGTGCCAGCAGGCCACGGGGCGGAGCCTACGAGCAGTACTTC
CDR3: CASRPRGGAYEQYF

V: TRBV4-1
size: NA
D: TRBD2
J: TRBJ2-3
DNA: TGCGCCAGCACCTCGACTAGCGGGAGCACAGATACGCAGTATTTT
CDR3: CASTSTSGSTDTQYF

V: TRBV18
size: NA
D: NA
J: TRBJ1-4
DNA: TGTGCCAGCTCACCAAGACAGGCAACTAATGAAAAACTGTTTTTT
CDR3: CASSPRQATNEKLFF

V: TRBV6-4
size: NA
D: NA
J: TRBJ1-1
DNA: TGTGCCAGCAGTGAGGATGAGGGCTCAGAAGCTTTCTTT
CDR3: CASSEDEGSEAFF

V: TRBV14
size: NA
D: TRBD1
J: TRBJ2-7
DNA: TGTGCCAGCAGCCACTGGACAGGACCGGTCTACGAGCAGTACTTC
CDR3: CASSHWTGPVYEQYF

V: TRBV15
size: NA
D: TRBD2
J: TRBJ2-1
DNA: TGTGCCACCAGCAGGCCTACTAGCGGGAGGGCCTTAAATGAGCAGTTCTTC
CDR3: CATSRPTSGRALNEQFF

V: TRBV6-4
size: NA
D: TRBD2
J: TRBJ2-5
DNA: TGTGCCAGCAGTGAGTCGAAGGGACTAGCGGTCCTTGAGACCCAGTACTTC
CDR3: CASSESKGLAVLETQYF

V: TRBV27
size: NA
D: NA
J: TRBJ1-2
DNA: TGTGCCAGCAGCCGCCTGGGGGCCGGTGGCTACACCTTC
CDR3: CASSRLGAGGYTF

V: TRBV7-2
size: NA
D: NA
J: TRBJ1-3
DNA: TGTGCCAGCAGCTCTAGGACTTATGGAAACACCATATATTTT
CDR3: CASSSRTYGNTIYF

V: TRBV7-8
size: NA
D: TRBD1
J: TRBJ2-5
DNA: TGTGCCAGCAGCCCCAGGACAGGAGAAAAAACCCAGTACTTC
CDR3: CASSPRTGEKTQYF

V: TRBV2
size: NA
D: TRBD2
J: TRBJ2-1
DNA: TGTGCCAGCAGTGAAGCGCTCGGACTAGCTCTTGATGAGCAGTTCTTC
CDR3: CASSEALGLALDEQFF